This entry lists 27 T cell receptor beta chains sequenced from one sample in a study of cytomegalovirus exposure and HLA in healthy donors. The data were produced by immunoSEQ multiplex PCR, yet TCRdb's version contains in-frame clones alone and is incomplete. This table holds 130,000 to 150,000 clones, 85% to 90% found once. Specimen: PBMCs. These receptors originate from a woman aged 18-29 years in good health and CMV-seropositive.

The V call is TRBV5-4, the J call TRBJ1-1; 9 positions match TRBD1. Per germline, CDR1 SGHNT and CDR2 YYREEE (reference sequence). V was clipped by 0 bases and J by 4 bases; unmatched bases: 10. The CDR3 sequence is 17 residues long. The CDR3 DNA reads as TGTGCCAGCAGCTTGGTAGGACAGGGGTTCCTGGGCACTGAAGCTTTCTTT. Encoded protein: CASSLVGQGFLGTEAFF.

This rearrangement joins TRBV28 to TRBJ1-5; D is uncertain. The length of the CDR3 is 12 residues. V lost 10 bases and J lost 0, with 7 bases in between. CDR1 MDHEN and CDR2 SYDVKM come from the germline V gene. CDR3 residues: CATGFSNQPQHF. The CDR3, as DNA: TGTGCCACAGGATTTAGCAATCAGCCCCAGCATTTT.

The chain joins TRBV14 to TRBJ1-2; D call uncertain. The CDR3 runs to 14 residues. CDR1 and CDR2 from the germline V gene are SGHDN and FVKESK. V lost 0 bases and J lost 6, with 11 bases in between. The CDR3 DNA sequence: TGTGCCAGCAGCCAAGAGTTTGACTTTGATGGCTACACCTTC. It is translated as CASSQEFDFDGYTF.

The CDR3 nucleotides are TGTGCCGCTCGTAGACGGGGGCAAGAGACCCAGTACTTC. It yields the protein CAARRRGQETQYF. This chain uses TRBV2 with TRBJ2-5; perhaps TRBD2 as D (6 bases). V shed 11 bases and J shed 2 bases, with 15 bases lying between them. Germline loops: CDR1 SNHLY, CDR2 FYNNEI. The CDR3 spans 13 residues.

This clone was found once. The gene calls are TRBV7-3 and TRBJ1-6; D possibly corresponds to TRBD1 (6 bases). The germline V gene has CDR1 SGHTA and CDR2 FQGTGA. V lost 5 bases to trimming and J lost 6 bases, with 11 bases between them. The CDR3 sequence is 14 residues long. DNA of the CDR3: TGTGCCAGCAGCGCAAGGGGGTCTAATTCACCCCTCCACTTT. It encodes CASSARGSNSPLHF.

This rearrangement joins TRBV5-6 to TRBJ2-7, with a weak D call TRBD2 (5 bases). The CDR3 covers 15 residues. V was pared by 4 bases and J by 4 bases, with 18 bases between. Looked up from germline, CDR1 is SGHDT and CDR2 is YYEEEE. The CDR3 DNA reads TGTGCCAGCAGCCCTCCTTACGGGAACGGATACGAGCAGTACTTC. Translation: CASSPPYGNGYEQYF.

V gene TRBV6-1 combines with J gene TRBJ2-7; 10 nucleotides agree with TRBD1. This CDR3 is 16 amino acids long. CDR1 and CDR2 from the germline V gene are MNHNS and SASEGT. Losses at the gene ends were 3 bases for V and 4 bases for J; bases not matched to a gene: 9. The CDR3 region is CASSDEGGQGKYEQYF. CDR3 nucleotide sequence: TGTGCCAGCAGTGACGAGGGGGGACAGGGGAAATACGAGCAGTACTTC.

This chain links TRBV7-9 with TRBJ2-2, with 11 bases identical to TRBD1. The trim removed 2 bases at V and 5 bases at J, leaving 1 base unmatched. The CDR3 loop spans 15 amino acids. CDR1 and CDR2 (germline): SEHNR, FQNEAQ (reference sequence). The CDR3 region has the DNA TGTGCCAGCAGCTTAAGGGACAGGGGGACCGGGGAGCTGTTTTTT. Its translation is CASSLRDRGTGELFF.

Written as DNA, the CDR3 is TGTGCCAGCAGTGACTCGGGCAGGGGGCTAACTGAAGCTTTCTTT. This sequence encodes CASSDSGRGLTEAFF. This sequence joins TRBV6-4 and TRBJ1-1; TRBD1 matches at 8 bases. From germline, CDR1 is MRHNA and CDR2 SNTAGT. V shed 0 bases and J 5 bases; nucleotides not matched to a gene: 5. This CDR3 contains 15 residues.

The chain combines TRBV10-1 with TRBJ2-3, with D tentatively TRBD1 (5 bases). This CDR3 is built from 15 residues. The germline V gene has CDR1 WNHNN and CDR2 SYGVQD (reference sequence). V shed 4 bases and J shed 3 bases, with 14 bases lying between them. DNA for the CDR3: TGCGCCAGCAGTGTGAGTCAGGGCGATACAGATACGCAGTATTTT. As protein: CASSVSQGDTDTQYF.

The V and J genes are TRBV4-2 and TRBJ2-5, with TRBD2 matching over 16 bases. Germline assignment: CDR1 LGHNA and CDR2 YNFKEQ. The V segment lost 4 bases and the J segment 4 bases; nucleotides outside the gene matches: 9. The CDR3 extends over 18 amino acids. The CDR3 region has the DNA TGTGCCAGCAGCCTCCTCGGGACTAGCGGGGGGGCCGGAGAGACCCAGTACTTC. Translation: CASSLLGTSGGAGETQYF.

This rearrangement joins TRBV5-1 to TRBJ2-1, with 8 bases matching TRBD1. CDR3 length equals 17 residues. Germline V gene lookup returns CDR1 SGHRS and CDR2 YFSETQ. V dropped 0 bases and J dropped 1; count of bases not matched to a gene: 6. The CDR3 sequence: CASSLVDRVISYNEQFF. For the CDR3, the DNA is TGCGCCAGCAGCTTGGTGGACAGGGTGATATCCTACAATGAGCAGTTCTTC.

The chain combines TRBV6-5 with TRBJ1-1; TRBD1 agrees at 7 bases. Per the germline V gene, CDR1 is MNHEY and CDR2 is SVGAGI. V lost 5 bases to trimming and J lost 5 bases; unmatched junction nucleotides: 8. This CDR3 is 14 amino acids long. DNA of the CDR3: TGTGCCAGCAGTCCTCAACCAGGGGGAACTGAAGCTTTCTTT. Translated, it gives CASSPQPGGTEAFF.

J is TRBJ2-5 and V is TRBV19; perhaps TRBD2 as D (6 bases). The CDR3 is 14 residues long. Germline CDR1 is LNHDA and CDR2 is SQIVND (reference sequence). V was shortened by 3 bases and J by 0 bases, with 8 bases between the two germline ends. This chain's CDR3 is CASSIGGNQETQYF. As DNA, the CDR3 is TGTGCCAGTAGTATCGGGGGAAACCAAGAGACCCAGTACTTC.

V and J are TRBV4-3 and TRBJ2-7, with 9 bases identical to TRBD1. The CDR3 contains 15 residues. J lost 5 bases, V lost 5 bases, and 10 bases had no gene match. CDR1 LGHNA and CDR2 YSLEER come from the germline V gene. This CDR3 is CASSLEGQGADEQYF. In nucleotides, the CDR3 is TGCGCCAGCAGCTTGGAGGGACAGGGTGCCGACGAGCAGTACTTC.

J is TRBJ1-2 and V is TRBV4-2; 8 positions match TRBD1. CDR3 size: 15 residues. After removal of 1 base from V and 1 base from J, the junction contained 2 bases not matched to a gene. Germline V gene sequence: CDR1 LGHNA, CDR2 YNFKEQ. As DNA, the CDR3 is TGTGCCAGCAGCCAAGGCGGACAGGGTAACTATGGCTACACCTTC. Translating gives CASSQGGQGNYGYTF.

The chain couples TRBV7-9 to TRBJ1-5; TRBD1 matches at 7 bases. Germline V gives CDR1 SEHNR, CDR2 FQNEAQ (reference sequence). This CDR3 is 15 amino acids long. V trimming: 1 base; J trimming: 5 bases; junction bases outside the gene matches: 5. CDR3 protein: CASSLGRTGHQPQHF. The CDR3 DNA sequence: TGTGCCAGCAGCTTAGGCCGGACAGGCCATCAGCCCCAGCATTTT.

CDR3 bases: TGCGCCAGCAGCTCGACTAGCGCATTTTCCTACAATGAGCAGTTCTTC. This codes for CASSSTSAFSYNEQFF. The rearrangement joins TRBV5-1 to TRBJ2-1; 8 nucleotides agree with TRBD2. The CDR3 spans 16 residues. V trimming: 3 bases; J trimming: 1 base; junction bases outside the gene matches: 6. CDR1 and CDR2 from the germline V gene are SGHRS and YFSETQ.

The rearrangement uses TRBV2 and TRBJ2-2; D not resolved. Germline CDR1 is SNHLY and CDR2 is FYNNEI. The CDR3 length is 15 residues. The V and J ends lost 2 bases and 1 base respectively, with 8 bases between them. In nucleotides, the CDR3 is TGTGCCAGCAGTGAAACGGTAAAGAACACCGGGGAGCTGTTTTTT. As protein: CASSETVKNTGELFF.

V gene TRBV2 combines with J gene TRBJ1-5; TRBD1 agrees at 9 bases. The CDR3 is made up of 15 amino acids. Germline V gives CDR1 SNHLY, CDR2 FYNNEI. Trimming at V came to 4 bases and at J to 7 bases, leaving 8 bases not matched to a gene. CDR3 bases: TGTGCCAGCAGTGTTACAGGGGGCGCTTGGCAGCCCCAGCATTTT. It specifies CASSVTGGAWQPQHF.

The rearrangement joins TRBV6-5 to TRBJ1-1; perhaps TRBD1 as D (5 bases). The germline V gene has CDR1 MNHEY and CDR2 SVGAGI. V was trimmed by 6 bases and J by 10 bases, leaving 21 bases between them. The length of the CDR3 is 14 residues. The CDR3 nucleotides are TGTGCCAGCAGCTACCGGGGGAACGGGCAAGGAGCTTTCTTT. It specifies CASSYRGNGQGAFF.

The chain has TRBV27 and TRBJ1-2; 8 nucleotides agree with TRBD1. Germline loops: CDR1 MNHEY, CDR2 SMNVEV (reference sequence). Losses at the gene ends were 4 bases for V and 2 bases for J; bases not matched to a gene: 3. This CDR3 contains 14 residues. The CDR3 here is CASSSTGGNYGYTF. The CDR3 nucleotides read TGTGCCAGCAGTTCAACAGGGGGAAACTATGGCTACACCTTC.

In its sample, this clone was seen once. The chain combines TRBV28 with TRBJ1-1, with D possibly being TRBD1 (6 bases). CDR3 length equals 16 residues. Germline loops: CDR1 MDHEN, CDR2 SYDVKM. The V and J ends lost 2 bases and 0 bases respectively, with 13 bases between them. CDR3 nucleotides: TGTGCCAGCAGTTTAGGTCCAGGGGTTATGAACACTGAAGCTTTCTTT. Its translation: CASSLGPGVMNTEAFF.

This clone was counted ten times or more. V is TRBV7-2 and J is TRBJ2-7; D is ambiguous. The CDR3 loop spans 12 amino acids. V lost 2 bases, J lost 7 bases, and 9 bases lay in between. The germline gives CDR1 SGHTA, CDR2 FQGNSA. The DNA for the CDR3 is TGTGCCAGCAGCTTAAGTTGGCAGGAGCAGTACTTC. It codes for CASSLSWQEQYF.

A few counts support this clone. The chain recombines TRBV7-9 with TRBJ1-1, with D maybe TRBD1 (5 bases). The germline V gene encodes CDR1 SEHNR and CDR2 FQNEAQ (reference sequence). V lost 3 bases to trimming and J lost 4 bases, with 15 bases between them. This CDR3 has 15 residues. The CDR3 reads CASSFSWGAVTEAFF. The CDR3 region has the DNA TGTGCCAGCAGCTTCTCGTGGGGCGCGGTCACTGAAGCTTTCTTT.

The chain combines TRBV28 with TRBJ1-2; 9 bases fit TRBD1. CDR3 length: 15 amino acids. Germline CDR1 and CDR2: MDHEN and SYDVKM. After removal of 5 bases from V and 4 bases from J, the junction contained 8 bases not matched to a gene. CDR3 DNA: TGTGCCAGCAGTGAAGACAGGGGGGTGGGCTATGGCTACACCTTC. Amino acid sequence: CASSEDRGVGYGYTF.

The J gene is TRBJ2-5, the V gene TRBV2; maybe TRBD2 (5 bases). V was shortened by 4 bases and J by 2 bases, with 11 bases between the two germline ends. The CDR3 is 14 residues long. The germline CDR1 and CDR2 sequences are SNHLY and FYNNEI. CDR3 protein: CASSGLGVQETQYF. In DNA form, the CDR3 reads TGTGCCAGCAGTGGTTTGGGAGTACAAGAGACCCAGTACTTC.